These T cell receptor beta chains were read from a single sample in a study of identical twins. TCRdb re-called the 5' RACE reads through MiXCR, storing one row per CDR3 protein. In the table there are around 690,000 distinct CDR3 sequences, about 20% of which are singletons. The data were also submitted as part of a second study, on T cells expressing NK-cell markers.

The sequencing sample was made of PBMCs. These TCRs come from a woman aged 18-29 years in good health. The CDR3 runs from the conserved cysteine through the conserved F or W. The D gene is left open where the match is weak. Clone size is not always given. Where it is, it says once, few, many or a class for expanded clones.

>few|.|TRBJ2-1|15|TRBV7-2
CASSPPRGGNNEQFF
TGTGCCAGCAGCCCTCCGCGAGGGGGTAACAATGAGCAGTTCTTC
>.|.|TRBJ2-2|16|TRBV12-3/TRBV12-4
CASSLGGAGNTGELFF
TGTGCCAGCAGTCTAGGGGGAGCGGGGAACACCGGGGAGCTGTTTTTT
>.|.|TRBJ2-7|15|TRBV5-6
CASSLVVGIRYEQYF
TGTGCCAGCAGCTTGGTGGTAGGGATACGCTACGAGCAGTACTTC
>few|TRBD1|TRBJ2-7|13|TRBV2
CASIRDRDYEQYF
TGTGCCAGCATCCGGGACAGGGACTACGAGCAGTACTTC
>few|.|TRBJ1-5|15|TRBV12-3/TRBV12-4
CASSLRRGESQPQHF
TGTGCCAGCAGCCTTCGTAGGGGTGAGAGTCAGCCCCAGCATTTT
>.|.|TRBJ1-2|13|TRBV6-5
CASSYKGYLGYTF
TGTGCCAGCAGTTATAAAGGGTATCTTGGCTACACCTTC
>.|.|TRBJ2-3|14|TRBV12-3/TRBV12-4
CASSSRKYTDTQYF
TGTGCCAGCAGCAGCAGGAAGTACACAGATACGCAGTATTTT
>.|TRBD2|TRBJ2-5|11|TRBV12-3/TRBV12-4
CASSTGGTQYF
TGTGCCAGCAGTACGGGGGGGACCCAGTACTTC
>.|.|TRBJ2-1|15|TRBV6-1
CASAHRMAVYNEQFF
TGTGCCAGTGCCCACCGGATGGCGGTCTACAATGAGCAGTTCTTC
>.|TRBD1|TRBJ2-7|15|TRBV7-2
CASSLVGTGLPEQYF
TGTGCCAGCAGCTTAGTTGGGACAGGGCTGCCCGAGCAGTACTTC
>few|.|TRBJ2-1|15|TRBV20-1
CSARDPQGRYNEQFF
TGCAGTGCTAGAGATCCCCAAGGGAGGTACAATGAGCAGTTCTTC
>.|.|TRBJ2-2|13|TRBV6-6
CASRSTGNGELFF
TGTGCCAGCAGGTCTACAGGGAACGGGGAGCTGTTTTTT
>few|TRBD2|TRBJ2-7|12|TRBV27
CASSIRTSALHF
TGTGCCAGCAGCATACGGACTAGCGCGCTTCACTTC
>many|.|TRBJ2-3|13|TRBV6-4
CASSDGDTDTQYF
TGTGCCAGCAGTGATGGGGACACAGATACGCAGTATTTT
>.|.|TRBJ2-5|14|TRBV3-1
CASSHKRLQETQYF
TGTGCCAGCAGCCATAAGCGGTTACAAGAGACCCAGTACTTC
>many|.|TRBJ1-1|17|TRBV12-3/TRBV12-4
CASTSRAGTGGNTEAFF
TGTGCCAGCACCTCCAGGGCGGGAACCGGGGGAAACACTGAAGCTTTCTTT
>.|.|TRBJ2-5|14|TRBV6-2/TRBV6-3
CASRDGQYVETQYF
TGTGCCAGCAGGGACGGACAGTACGTGGAGACCCAGTACTTC
>many|.|TRBJ2-1|12|TRBV12-3/TRBV12-4
CASRASYNEQFF
TGTGCCAGCAGGGCGTCCTACAATGAGCAGTTCTTC
>.|TRBD2|TRBJ2-3|17|TRBV7-3
CASSHTLAGKSTDTQYF
TGTGCCAGCAGTCACACCCTAGCGGGGAAGAGCACAGATACGCAGTATTTT
>few|.|TRBJ2-7|15|TRBV10-2
CASRGTGLEPYEQYF
TGCGCCAGCAGGGGTACAGGCCTCGAGCCCTACGAGCAGTACTTC
>few|.|TRBJ2-2|12|TRBV20-1
CSARRVTGELFF
TGCAGTGCTAGGAGGGTAACCGGGGAGCTGTTTTTT
>.|.|TRBJ1-1|14|TRBV15
CATGGRRANTEAFF
TGTGCCACCGGGGGGAGAAGGGCGAACACTGAAGCTTTCTTT
>few|TRBD2|TRBJ2-1|16|TRBV9
CASSGTSGTRYNEQFF
TGTGCCAGCAGCGGGACCTCCGGGACTAGGTACAATGAGCAGTTCTTC
>few|.|TRBJ2-3|17|TRBV12-3/TRBV12-4
CASNADGRDLRTDTQYF
TGTGCCAGCAACGCGGACGGGAGAGATTTGAGGACAGATACGCAGTATTTT
>many|.|TRBJ2-5|12|TRBV20-1
CSAFDRQETQYF
TGCAGTGCTTTCGACAGGCAAGAGACCCAGTACTTC
>.|TRBD2|TRBJ2-3|16|TRBV7-9
CASSSGLAVSTDTQYF
TGTGCCAGCAGCTCGGGACTAGCCGTAAGCACAGATACGCAGTATTTT
>.|.|TRBJ2-1|14|TRBV20-1
CSASRQSQRDLKFF
TGCAGTGCTAGTCGCCAATCCCAGCGAGATTTAAAGTTCTTC
>.|.|TRBJ2-1|15|TRBV6-1
CASSLRVDSYNEQFF
TGTGCCAGCAGCCTCCGGGTGGATTCCTACAATGAGCAGTTCTTC
>.|.|TRBJ2-2|16|TRBV12-3/TRBV12-4
CASSLGWSRRPGELFF
TGTGCCAGCAGTTTAGGTTGGAGCAGGCGGCCCGGGGAGCTGTTTTTT
>.|.|TRBJ1-3|15|TRBV12-3/TRBV12-4
CASSFYSVSGNTIYF
TGTGCCAGCAGTTTTTACTCCGTCTCTGGAAACACCATATATTTT
>few|TRBD1|TRBJ1-5|14|TRBV6-1
CASSRQGRGGPQHF
TGTGCCAGCAGTAGACAGGGTAGAGGGGGGCCCCAGCATTTT
>few|.|TRBJ2-1|13|TRBV20-1
CSARMALPNEQFF
TGCAGTGCTAGAATGGCCCTTCCAAATGAGCAGTTCTTC
>few|.|TRBJ2-5|12|TRBV15
CATSRRGETQYF
TGTGCCACCAGCAGGCGCGGGGAGACCCAGTACTTC
>many|TRBD1|TRBJ1-4|14|TRBV5-1
CASSLVQGGEKLFF
TGCGCCAGCAGCTTGGTTCAGGGGGGAGAAAAACTGTTTTTT
>many|.|TRBJ2-7|14|TRBV27
CASSSSGEWNEQYF
TGTGCCAGCAGTTCCTCGGGGGAGTGGAACGAGCAGTACTTC
>.|TRBD1|TRBJ2-7|15|TRBV6-5
CASSYMGQVFDEQYF
TGTGCCAGCAGTTACATGGGACAGGTCTTCGACGAGCAGTACTTC
>few|.|TRBJ2-2|15|TRBV5-1
CASSFGDTNTGELFF
TGCGCCAGCAGCTTCGGAGATACGAACACCGGGGAGCTGTTTTTT
>few|.|TRBJ2-1|18|TRBV11-2
CASSRSFPGPLSYNEQFF
TGTGCCAGCAGCCGGTCCTTTCCGGGCCCCCTCTCCTACAATGAGCAGTTCTTC
>few|.|TRBJ2-7|15|TRBV29-1
CSAGTIGTFTYEQYF
TGCAGCGCCGGGACGATCGGTACTTTCACCTACGAGCAGTACTTC